This T cell receptor beta chain was retrieved from a study of human T cells and chemical hapten exposure. Study-level findings and limits: The study found that PT1 expanded TCR counts correlated positively with patch test score.

The CDR3 contains 16 residues. Germline trimming cut 5 bases from V and 4 bases from J; bases unmatched to any gene: 8. Germline loops: CDR1 SGHDN, CDR2 FVKESK. Described time point: patch test 2, 6 weeks after DPC sensitization. Sample treatment: therapeutic diphenylcyclopropenone sensitization with weekly scalp DPC. This clonotype was counted a few times. Antigen unknown. TCRdb reprocessed the RACE reads via MiXCR and lists one record per CDR3 protein. Of approximately 87,000 distinct CDR3 sequences listed, about an eighth are singletons. This TCR was sampled from a woman aged 40 to 50 with alopecia areata. Some clones in this sample may be carry-over from other donors' samples. The sample was whole blood, taken in connection with sensitization to the hapten diphenylcyclopropenone (DPC). V and J are TRBV14 and TRBJ2-7; 13 nucleotides agree with TRBD2. CDR3: CASSFRTSGSRYEQYF. The CDR3 nucleotides read TGTGCCAGCAGCTTTCGGACTAGCGGGAGTCGGTACGAGCAGTACTTC.